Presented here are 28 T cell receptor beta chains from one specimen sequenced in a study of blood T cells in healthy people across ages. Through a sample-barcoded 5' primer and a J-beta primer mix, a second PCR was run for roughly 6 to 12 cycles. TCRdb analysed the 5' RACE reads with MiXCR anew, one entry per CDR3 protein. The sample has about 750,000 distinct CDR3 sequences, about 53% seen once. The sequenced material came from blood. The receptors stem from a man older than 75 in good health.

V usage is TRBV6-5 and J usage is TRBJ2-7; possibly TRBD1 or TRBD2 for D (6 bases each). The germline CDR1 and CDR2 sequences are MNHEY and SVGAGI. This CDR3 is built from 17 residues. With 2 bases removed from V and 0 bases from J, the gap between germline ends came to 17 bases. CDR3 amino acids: CASSYPGRGPRSYEQYF. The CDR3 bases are TGTGCCAGCAGTTACCCGGGTCGGGGGCCCCGCTCCTACGAGCAGTACTTC.

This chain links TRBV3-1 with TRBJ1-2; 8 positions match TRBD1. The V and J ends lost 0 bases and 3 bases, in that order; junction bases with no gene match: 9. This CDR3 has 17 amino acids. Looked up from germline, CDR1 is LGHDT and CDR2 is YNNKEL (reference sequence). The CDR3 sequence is CASSQDRETGVDYGYTF. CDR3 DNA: TGTGCCAGCAGCCAAGATCGGGAGACAGGGGTTGACTATGGCTACACCTTC.

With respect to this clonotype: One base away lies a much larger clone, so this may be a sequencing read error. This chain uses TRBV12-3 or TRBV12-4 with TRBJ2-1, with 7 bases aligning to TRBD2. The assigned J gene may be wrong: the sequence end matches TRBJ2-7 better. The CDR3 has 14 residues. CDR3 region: CASRAGFSYNEQYF. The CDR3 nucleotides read TGTGCCAGCAGAGCGGGATTCTCCTACAATGAGCAGTACTTC.

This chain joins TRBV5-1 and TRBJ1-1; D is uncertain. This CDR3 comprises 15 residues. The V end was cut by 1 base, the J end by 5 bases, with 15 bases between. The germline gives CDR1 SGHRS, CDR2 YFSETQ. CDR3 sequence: CASSLLGGGRTEAFF. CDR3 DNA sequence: TGCGCCAGCAGCTTGCTCGGTGGCGGTAGGACTGAAGCTTTCTTT.

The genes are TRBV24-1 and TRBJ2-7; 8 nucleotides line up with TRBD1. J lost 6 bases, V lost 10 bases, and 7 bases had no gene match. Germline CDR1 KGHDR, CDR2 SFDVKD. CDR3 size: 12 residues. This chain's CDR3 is CATSLTGAEQYF. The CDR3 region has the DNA TGTGCCACAAGCTTGACAGGGGCCGAGCAGTACTTC.

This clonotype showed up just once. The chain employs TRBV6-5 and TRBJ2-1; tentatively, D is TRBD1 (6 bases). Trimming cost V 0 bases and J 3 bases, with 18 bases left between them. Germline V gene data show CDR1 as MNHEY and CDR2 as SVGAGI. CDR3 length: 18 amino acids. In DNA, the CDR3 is TGTGCCAGCAGTTACTCGAAAGGAACAGGGTTAGGCTACAATGAGCAGTTCTTC. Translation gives CASSYSKGTGLGYNEQFF.

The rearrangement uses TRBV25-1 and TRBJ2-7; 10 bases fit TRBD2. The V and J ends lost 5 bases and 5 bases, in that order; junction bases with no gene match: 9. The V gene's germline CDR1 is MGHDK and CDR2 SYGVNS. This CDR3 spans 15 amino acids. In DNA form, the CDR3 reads TGTGCCAGCAGTAAGTCTAGCGGGAGTGCGGACGAGCAGTACTTC. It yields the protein CASSKSSGSADEQYF.

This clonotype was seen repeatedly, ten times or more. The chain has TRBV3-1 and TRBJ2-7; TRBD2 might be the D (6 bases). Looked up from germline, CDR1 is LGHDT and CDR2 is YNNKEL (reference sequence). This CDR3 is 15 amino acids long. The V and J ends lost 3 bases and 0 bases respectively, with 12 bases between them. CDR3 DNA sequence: TGTGCCAGCAGCCAGGACGGGGGACCCTCCTACGAGCAGTACTTC. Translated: CASSQDGGPSYEQYF.

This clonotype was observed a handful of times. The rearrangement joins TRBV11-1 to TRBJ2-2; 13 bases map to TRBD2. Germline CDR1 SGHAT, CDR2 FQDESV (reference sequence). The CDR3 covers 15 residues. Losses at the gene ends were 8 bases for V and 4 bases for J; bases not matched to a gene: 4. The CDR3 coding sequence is TGTGCCAGCGCCGGACTAGCGGGAGCCACCGGGGAGCTGTTTTTT. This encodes CASAGLAGATGELFF.

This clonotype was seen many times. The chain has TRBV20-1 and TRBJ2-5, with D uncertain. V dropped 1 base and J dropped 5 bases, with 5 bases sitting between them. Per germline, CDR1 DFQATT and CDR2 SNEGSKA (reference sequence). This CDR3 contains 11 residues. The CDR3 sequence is CSARVLETQYF. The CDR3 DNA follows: TGCAGTGCTAGAGTTTTGGAGACCCAGTACTTC.

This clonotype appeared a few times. The DNA for the CDR3 is TGTGCCAGCAGTTACCGGGGCTATGGCGCGGCTTTCTTT. Amino acids: CASSYRGYGAAFF. The chain employs TRBV6-5 and TRBJ1-1; a weak D match, TRBD1 (5 bases). This CDR3 is 13 amino acids long. The germline V gene has CDR1 MNHEY and CDR2 SVGAGI. Trimming removed 2 bases from V and 11 bases from J, with 15 bases in between.

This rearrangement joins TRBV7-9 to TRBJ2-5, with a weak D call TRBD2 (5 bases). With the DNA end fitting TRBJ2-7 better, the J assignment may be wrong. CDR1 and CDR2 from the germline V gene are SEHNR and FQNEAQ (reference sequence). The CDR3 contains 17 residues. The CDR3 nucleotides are TGTGCCAGCAGCTCCTTTAAATTTGCGGGTAGCAGAAGCGAGCAGTACTTC. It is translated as CASSSFKFAGSRSEQYF.

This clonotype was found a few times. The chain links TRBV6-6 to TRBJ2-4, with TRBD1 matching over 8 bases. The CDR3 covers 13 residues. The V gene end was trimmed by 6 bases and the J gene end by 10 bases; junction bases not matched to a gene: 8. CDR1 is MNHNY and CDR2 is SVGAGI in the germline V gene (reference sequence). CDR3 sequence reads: CASSSDRVGIQYF. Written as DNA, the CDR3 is TGTGCCAGCAGCTCGGACAGGGTGGGGATTCAGTACTTC.

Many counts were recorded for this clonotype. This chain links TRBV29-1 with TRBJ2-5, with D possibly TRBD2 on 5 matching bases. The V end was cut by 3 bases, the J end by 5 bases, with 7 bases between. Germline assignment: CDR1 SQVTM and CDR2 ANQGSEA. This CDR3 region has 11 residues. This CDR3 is CSVERVETQYF. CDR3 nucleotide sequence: TGCAGCGTTGAGAGGGTCGAGACCCAGTACTTC.

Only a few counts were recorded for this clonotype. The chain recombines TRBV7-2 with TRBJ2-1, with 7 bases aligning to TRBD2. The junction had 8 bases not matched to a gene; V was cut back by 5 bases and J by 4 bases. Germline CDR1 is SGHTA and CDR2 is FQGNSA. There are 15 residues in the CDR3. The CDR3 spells CASSPPGLPYNEQFF. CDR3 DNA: TGTGCCAGCAGCCCTCCGGGACTACCATACAATGAGCAGTTCTTC. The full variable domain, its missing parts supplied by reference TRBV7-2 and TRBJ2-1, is GAGVSQSPSNKVTEKGKDVELRCDPISGHTALYWYRQSLGQGLEFLIYFQGNSAPDKSGLPSDRFSAERTGGSVSTLTIQRTQQEDSAVYLCASSPPGLPYNEQFFGPGTRLTVL.

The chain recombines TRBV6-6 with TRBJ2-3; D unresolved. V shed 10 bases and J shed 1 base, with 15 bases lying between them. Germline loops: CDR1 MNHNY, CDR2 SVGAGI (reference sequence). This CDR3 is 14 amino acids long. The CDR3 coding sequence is TGTGCCACCCGAAGGGCCCTACGCACAGATACGCAGTATTTT. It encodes CATRRALRTDTQYF.

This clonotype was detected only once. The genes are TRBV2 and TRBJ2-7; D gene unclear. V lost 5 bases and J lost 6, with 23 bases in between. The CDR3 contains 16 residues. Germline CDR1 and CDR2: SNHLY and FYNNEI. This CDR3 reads CASSLSRQTKSGEQYF. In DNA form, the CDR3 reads TGTGCCAGCAGTCTCAGCAGACAAACCAAGTCGGGCGAGCAGTACTTC.

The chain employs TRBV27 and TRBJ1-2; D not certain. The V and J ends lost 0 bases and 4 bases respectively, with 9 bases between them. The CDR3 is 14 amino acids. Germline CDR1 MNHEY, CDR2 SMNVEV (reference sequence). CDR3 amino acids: CASSLSRESYGYTF. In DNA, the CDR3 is TGTGCCAGCAGTTTATCGCGGGAGAGCTATGGCTACACCTTC.

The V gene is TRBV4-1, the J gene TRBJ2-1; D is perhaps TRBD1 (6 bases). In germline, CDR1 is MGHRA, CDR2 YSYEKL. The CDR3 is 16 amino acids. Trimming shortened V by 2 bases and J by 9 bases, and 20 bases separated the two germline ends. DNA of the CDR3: TGCGCCAGCAGCCAACCAGACAGGCTCCTACAGGGTGAGCAGTTCTTC. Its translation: CASSQPDRLLQGEQFF.

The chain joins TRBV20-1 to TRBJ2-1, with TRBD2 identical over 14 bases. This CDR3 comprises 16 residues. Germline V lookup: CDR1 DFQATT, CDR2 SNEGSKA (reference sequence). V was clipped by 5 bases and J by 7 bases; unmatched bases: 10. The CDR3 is CSALGLAGVSVNEQFF. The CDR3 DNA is TGCAGTGCTCTGGGACTAGCGGGAGTATCGGTAAATGAGCAGTTCTTC.

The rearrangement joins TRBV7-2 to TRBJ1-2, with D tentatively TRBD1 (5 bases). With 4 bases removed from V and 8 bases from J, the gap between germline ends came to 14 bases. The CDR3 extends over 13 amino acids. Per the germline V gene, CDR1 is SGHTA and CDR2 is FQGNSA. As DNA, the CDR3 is TGTGCCAGCAGCTCTGGGACTTTAGGGGGCTACACCTTC. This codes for CASSSGTLGGYTF.

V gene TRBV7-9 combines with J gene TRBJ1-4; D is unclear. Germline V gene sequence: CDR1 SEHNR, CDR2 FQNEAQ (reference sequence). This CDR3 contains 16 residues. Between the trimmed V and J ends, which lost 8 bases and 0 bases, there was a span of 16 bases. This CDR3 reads CASSGNAFPTNEKLFF. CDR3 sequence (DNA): TGTGCCAGCTCGGGGAATGCATTTCCAACTAATGAAAAACTGTTTTTT.

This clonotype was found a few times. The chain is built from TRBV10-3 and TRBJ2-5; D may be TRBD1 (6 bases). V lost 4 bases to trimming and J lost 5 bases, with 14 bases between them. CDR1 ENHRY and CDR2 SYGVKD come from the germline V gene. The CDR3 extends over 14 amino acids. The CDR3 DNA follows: TGTGCCATCAGTGCCGACAGGATTGAGGAGACCCAGTACTTC. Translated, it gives CAISADRIEETQYF.

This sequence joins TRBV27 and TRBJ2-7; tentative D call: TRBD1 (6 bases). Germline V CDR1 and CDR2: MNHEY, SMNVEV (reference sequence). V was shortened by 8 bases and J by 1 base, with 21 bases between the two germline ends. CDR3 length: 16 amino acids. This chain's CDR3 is CASQLSQGRSSYEQYF. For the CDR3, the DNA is TGTGCCAGCCAACTTAGTCAGGGGCGAAGTTCCTACGAGCAGTACTTC.

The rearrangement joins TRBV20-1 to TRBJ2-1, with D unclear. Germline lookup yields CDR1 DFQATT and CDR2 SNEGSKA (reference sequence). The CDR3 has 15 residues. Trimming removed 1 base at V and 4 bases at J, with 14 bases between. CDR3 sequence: CSARALGIRYNEQFF. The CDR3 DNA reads TGCAGTGCTAGAGCTTTAGGTATACGTTACAATGAGCAGTTCTTC.

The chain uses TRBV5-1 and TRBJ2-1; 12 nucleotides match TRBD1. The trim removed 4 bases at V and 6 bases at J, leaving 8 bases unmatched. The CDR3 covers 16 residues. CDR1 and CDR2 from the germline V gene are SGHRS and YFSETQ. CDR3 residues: CASSSVGTGGFNEQFF. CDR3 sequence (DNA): TGCGCCAGCAGCAGCGTCGGGACAGGGGGCTTCAATGAGCAGTTCTTC. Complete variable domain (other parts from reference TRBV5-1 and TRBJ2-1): KAGVTQTPRYLIKTRGQQVTLSCSPISGHRSVSWYQQTPGQGLQFLFEYFSETQRNKGNFPGRFSGRQFSNSRSEMNVSTLELGDSALYLCASSSVGTGGFNEQFFGPGTRLTVL.

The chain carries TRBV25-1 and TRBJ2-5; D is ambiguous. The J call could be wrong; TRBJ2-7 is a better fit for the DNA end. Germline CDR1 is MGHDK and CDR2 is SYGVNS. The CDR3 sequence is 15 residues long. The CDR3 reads CASSESWGRVYEQYF. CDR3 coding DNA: TGTGCCAGCAGTGAAAGCTGGGGAAGGGTCTACGAGCAGTACTTC.

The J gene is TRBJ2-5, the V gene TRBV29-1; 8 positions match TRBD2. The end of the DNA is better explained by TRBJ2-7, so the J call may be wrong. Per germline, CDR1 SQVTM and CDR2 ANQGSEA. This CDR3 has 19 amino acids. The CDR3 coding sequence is TGCATCCCAGCTGGGGGGCAGGCCCTCAGCGGGAGCAAAAGCCACGAGCAGTACTTC. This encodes CIPAGGQALSGSKSHEQYF.